Listed below are T cell receptor beta chains from one sample, sequenced in a study of T cell changes during pregnancy in multiple sclerosis. Profiled with immunoSEQ multiplex PCR; TCRdb holds only in-frame clones, not every one. The sample lists fewer than 50,000 clones; about 90% were seen once. Source: CD8+ T cells from peripheral blood mononuclear cells, taken after pregnancy. The receptors stem from a female donor with multiple sclerosis, enrolled in a pregnancy study. CDR3s include the opening cysteine and the closing phenylalanine or tryptophan. Each record gives: V gene, CDR3 length, CDR3 protein.

V: TRBV2; length: 16; CDR3: CASSEVGTGLYDGYTF
V: TRBV29-1; length: 12; CDR3: CSVAGIGETQYF
V: TRBV29-1; length: 13; CDR3: CSATDREVYGYTF
V: TRBV27; length: 15; CDR3: CASSLTSGGLNEQFF
V: TRBV15; length: 12; CDR3: CATSPRDQPQHF
V: TRBV27; length: 14; CDR3: CASSLRGGYTEAFF
V: TRBV4-2; length: 15; CDR3: CASSQDIAGGDEQYF
V: TRBV2; length: 14; CDR3: CAPGTSGSTDTQYF
V: TRBV2; length: 12; CDR3: CASSGGQGELFF
V: TRBV6-5; length: 15; CDR3: CASSYGTEDNSPLHF
V: TRBV9; length: 14; CDR3: CASSGRDYQETQYF
V: TRBV5-1; length: 14; CDR3: CASSPTGVLTEAFF
V: TRBV27; length: 16; CDR3: CASSRILAGGPYEQYF
V: TRBV10-3; length: 17; CDR3: CAISASPLVTSTDTQYF
V: TRBV7-6; length: 13; CDR3: CASSLRGNTEAFF
V: TRBV9; length: 14; CDR3: CASSVGISSYEQYF
V: TRBV18; length: 12; CDR3: CASSLDSYEQYF
V: TRBV11-2; length: 17; CDR3: CASSLDRRVVSRDEQFF
V: TRBV14; length: 16; CDR3: CASSPLGSSYNSPLHF
V: TRBV10-3; length: 17; CDR3: CAISESSRDTSNQPQHF
V: TRBV14; length: 14; CDR3: CASSPGTGAYEQYF
V: TRBV2; length: 15; CDR3: CASTGGTAGYYGYTF
V: TRBV15; length: 16; CDR3: CATSGTPDLAKNIQYF
V: TRBV7-8; length: 17; CDR3: CASSHRLAGGFSDTQYF